This T cell receptor beta chain was retrieved from a study of cytomegalovirus exposure and HLA in healthy donors (dated by TCRdb to about 2017). General notes on the study: An earlier analysis of 587 of the donors reported approximately 260 Gb of sequence data and 117 million unique TCR beta sequences obtained from some 200 million T cells. The study aimed to test whether signatures of past pathogen exposure could be identified by cataloging public T cell receptors. Approximately 330 gigabases of sequencing data and about 92 million unique TCR sequences made up an early release that covered several hundred HLA-typed donors. Both class I and class II loci were covered by HLA typing, at four-digit resolution. In an earlier analysis of over 550 of the donors, high-throughput TCR beta sequencing was used to judge whether each TCR beta V gene segment behaved as functional or pseudogenic. A later analysis re-analyzed previously published TCR beta repertoires from 600 to 850 donors and added high-resolution HLA genotyping to study TCR occurrence patterns. The later analysis used no new phenotypic data to find candidate immune exposures, relying instead on TCR beta sequences and their occurrence across donors. Typing coverage varied by locus: roughly 629-630 donors for A, B, C, DRB1 and DQB1; roughly 520 for DQA1; more than 600 for DPA1; 400 to 480 for DPB1. Genome-wide SNP genotypes for about three fifths of the 666 donors were used in a later genetic analysis, which treated that subset as a discovery cohort. The T cell repertoires of 700 or so subjects were profiled by immunosequencing and related to cytomegalovirus serostatus. Besides the first cohort of under 700 subjects, a separate validation cohort made up of roughly 130 different subjects was used. Every discovery cohort repertoire had been produced on one sequencing platform. The study combined high-throughput TCR immunosequencing, statistical association of individual TCRs with disease status, and machine learning to predict cytomegalovirus infection status. On average, 235,054 unique TCR beta nucleotide sequences were sequenced per donor among a few hundred genotyped donors of the cohort, with 15% to 20% of those sequences being non-productive. The genetic ancestry cluster associated with self-reported Caucasian donors included 65% to 90% of the 350 to 500 genotyped donors. Because of strong linkage in the cohort, five DR-DQ haplotypes were treated as single units for association and clustering. Donor age, sex, ethnicity and CMV serostatus were compiled alongside the repertoire data.

Of note for this clone: This receptor's antigen is unknown. Per-base qualities were not stored, and no clone one base away is much larger.

From the cysteine through the phenylalanine, the CDR3 covers 15 amino acids. Of the read, only the CDR3 DNA is kept; its 45 bases are in frame from base 1. Sequences MNHEY (CDR1) and SVGAGI (CDR2) are obtained from the germline V gene. The junction carries 12 bases between V and J, which are trimmed by 6 bases and 0 bases respectively. Libraries were made using the immunoSEQ multiplex PCR assay. For the multiplex PCR, a mixture combining 60 forward primers for TCR Vbeta segments and 13 reverse primers for TCR Jbeta segments was used. The CDR3 region of rearranged TCR beta genes was amplified from genomic DNA with a multiplex PCR assay. On the Illumina HiSeq System, the amplified TCR beta libraries were sequenced as 87-base-pair reads. The authors processed their data as follows. Across the 640 or so repertoires, a later analysis counted 78 million or so unique TCR beta chains, 9.5 million to 13 million of which were shared by at least two donors. To remove PCR and sequencing errors, raw reads were error-corrected and collapsed into unique sequences using a nearest-neighbor algorithm that merged closely related sequences. To assign V, D and J gene segments, CDR3 sequences were aligned to IMGT reference sequences. For a sequence to be retained, at least a six-nucleotide match to both a V gene segment and a J gene segment was required. Rearrangements were classified as productive when the CDR3 lacked stop codons and remained in frame with V and J, and all other rearrangements were classified as non-productive. Following IMGT convention, CDR3 was defined as the stretch from the second conserved V-encoded cysteine to the conserved J-encoded phenylalanine. Sequences without an unambiguous match to a single V gene segment were excluded from the earlier analysis of several hundred of the donors. In an earlier analysis of approximately 500 of the donors, a V segment was called functional when productive rearrangements were above 56.7%, and segregating when the standard deviation between donors exceeded 5%. A statistical classification framework was built to diagnose cytomegalovirus status from the catalog of TCR beta chain sequences. V and J gene assignment, in a later analysis, came from comparing TCR nucleotide sequences with IMGT/GENE-DB human TR gene sequences. A later analysis assigned CDR3 sequences and most-parsimonious VDJ recombination scenarios with the TCRdist pipeline. In a later analysis, each TCR beta chain was defined by its CDR3 amino acid sequence together with its V-gene family, and reads lacking a unique V-gene family were excluded. In a later analysis, several hundred highly shared, low-generation-probability nucleotide sequences were removed to address suspected cross-contamination and a sequencing artifact. A later analysis calculated a clonal expansion index for each public chain from normalized within-repertoire ranks of inferred template counts. In a later analysis, generation probabilities were computed using a VDJ recombination model fitted to out-of-frame rearrangements, and the results were checked against IGoR. Hypergeometric tests were used in a later analysis to score TCR-TCR, TCR-HLA and TCR-CMV co-occurrence, with a repertoire-size bias correction applied to the TCR pairs. A later analysis estimated false discovery rates by permuting HLA or CMV assignments 20 times. In a later analysis, co-occurring TCRs were grouped using DBSCAN, with TCRdist sequence similarity added in when clustering inside HLA-allele-positive subsets. Repertoires with fewer than 30,000 or more than 120,000 public chains, plus five repertoires with anomalous nucleotide sharing, were excluded from co-occurrence clustering. The table comes from immuneACCESS by way of TCRdb, which keeps in-frame sequences with V and J called. Part of the clones is missing from these tables; in studies checked, under half for an unresolved V gene and the rest for unknown reasons. The V and J calls and clone size were taken over from that table, and D and trimming were inferred from the DNA. Within this sample are 100,000 to 150,000 clones, with 8.5% of them counted one time only. The top ten clones comprise 5.5% of the sample.

The cohort comprised approximately 700 healthy bone marrow donors. At the time of sampling, all cohort members were nominally healthy, though unrecorded immune exposures were likely present. The donor tested CMV seronegative and was one of the 352 seronegative cohort members. Every donor gave a peripheral blood sample, and the peripheral blood mononuclear cells from that sample were used for TCR beta sequencing. The Qiagen DNeasy Blood Extraction Kit was used to extract genomic DNA from the blood cell samples. Study-wide findings and limitations: Because HLA typing was missing for some donors at each locus, association tests included only the typed subset. The classifier was reported to diagnose cytomegalovirus status with high specificity and sensitivity in both the original and validation cohorts. In a later genetic analysis, a missense DCLRE1C variant was associated with V-gene and J-gene trimming of TCR beta chains, and the association was replicated in an independent cohort. In a later genetic analysis, fewer N-insertions in productive TCRs were reported among donors in an Asian-associated ancestry cluster than the approximately 710-donor mean. Because counts were too low, roughly 18 rarely observed V segments, including chromosome 9 orphons, were left out of the earlier analysis of several hundred of the donors. Some IMGT-functional V segments, including TRBV6-2 and TRBV6-3, could not be told apart with the 87-base-pair reads, so those segments were excluded. Strong co-occurrence of HLA alleles, especially DR and DQ, made assigning TCR associations to individual alleles difficult. A later analysis reported that several top co-occurrence clusters appeared linked to parvovirus B19, influenza, CMV and Epstein-Barr virus. Most CMV-associated TCR beta chains appeared to be HLA-restricted in a later analysis, and the HLA associations seemed to be driven largely by CMV exposure. The sequencing pipeline was judged likely to have produced a cluster of highly shared sequence variants as a technical artifact. A further reported finding was that TCR beta sequences accurately predicted the HLA-A and HLA-B alleles for most subjects in the first cohort. In vitro tests confirmed that three of the cytomegalovirus-associated TCR beta chains recognize cytomegalovirus antigens. In a later analysis, 16,951 TCR beta sequences were associated with specific HLA alleles at a false discovery rate of 0.05. Most TCR sequences were seen in very few donors, while some public TCRs were found in many individuals. Compared with equally common non-associated chains, HLA-associated TCR beta chains in a later analysis were more clonally expanded and had lower generation probabilities. For the cohort, immune exposure information was limited to CMV serostatus. The presence/absence analyses assumed that sequencing depth was roughly uniform across donors, and that assumption may not be true. In this cohort, only TCR beta chains were sequenced, and detectable features were limited by the absence of alpha or paired-chain data. In the study, approximately 160 TCR beta chains were listed as associated with cytomegalovirus. In an earlier analysis of 587 of the donors, most TCR beta V segments appeared in productive rearrangements about 87% or about 30% of the time, broadly matching IMGT annotations. Linkage disequilibrium might explain the correlated functional status among segregating V segments, but an unknown experimental factor could not be ruled out. A later analysis found that TCR association rates varied across HLA loci, with DRB1 alleles showing the most associated TCRs and HLA-C alleles the fewest. The authors suggested that the approach could potentially be generalized to other disease states and immunological phenotypes.

The sample taken for sequencing was PBMCs. The sequence is built from TRBV6-5 and TRBJ1-5, with the D gene not clear enough to name. The source of this sequence is a man in his forties or fifties in good health and CMV-seronegative. The nucleotide sequence reads as follows: TGTGCCAGCAGGGGCCGGGGTCCTAGCAATCAGCCCCAGCATTTT. Its amino acids are CASRGRGPSNQPQHF.